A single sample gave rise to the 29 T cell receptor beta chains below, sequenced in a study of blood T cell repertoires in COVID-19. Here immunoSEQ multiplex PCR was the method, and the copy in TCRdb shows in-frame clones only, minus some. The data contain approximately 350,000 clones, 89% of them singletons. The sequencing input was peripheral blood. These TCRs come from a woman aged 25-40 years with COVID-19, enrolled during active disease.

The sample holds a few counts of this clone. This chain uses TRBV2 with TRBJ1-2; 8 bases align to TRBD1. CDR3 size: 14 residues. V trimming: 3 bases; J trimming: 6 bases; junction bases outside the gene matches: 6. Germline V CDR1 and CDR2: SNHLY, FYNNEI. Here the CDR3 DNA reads TGTGCCAGCAGTGACTACAGGGGGGGTAATGGCTACACCTTC. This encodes CASSDYRGGNGYTF.

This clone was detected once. As DNA, the CDR3 is TGTGCCAGCAGTTACGGCAGGGACTACATGGATACGCAGTATTTT. It is translated as CASSYGRDYMDTQYF. The chain carries TRBV6-2 or TRBV6-3 and TRBJ2-3; 7 bases are shared with TRBD2. CDR1 and CDR2 (germline): MNHEY, SVGEGT. The V gene end was trimmed by 2 bases and the J gene end by 6 bases; junction bases not matched to a gene: 8. The CDR3 runs 15 residues.

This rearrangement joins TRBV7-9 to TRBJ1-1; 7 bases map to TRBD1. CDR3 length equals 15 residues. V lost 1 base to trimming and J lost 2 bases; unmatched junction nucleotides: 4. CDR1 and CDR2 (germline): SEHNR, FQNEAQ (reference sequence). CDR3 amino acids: CASSLGSGGNTEAFF. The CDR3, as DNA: TGTGCCAGCAGCTTAGGGTCAGGGGGAAACACTGAAGCTTTCTTT.

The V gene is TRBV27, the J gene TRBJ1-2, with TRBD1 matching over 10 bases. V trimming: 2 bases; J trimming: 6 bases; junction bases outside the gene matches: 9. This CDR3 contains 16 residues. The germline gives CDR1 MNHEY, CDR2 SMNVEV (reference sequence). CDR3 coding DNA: TGTGCCAGCAGTTTACCCCGGACAGGGGGAGGAGATGGCTACACCTTC. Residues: CASSLPRTGGGDGYTF.

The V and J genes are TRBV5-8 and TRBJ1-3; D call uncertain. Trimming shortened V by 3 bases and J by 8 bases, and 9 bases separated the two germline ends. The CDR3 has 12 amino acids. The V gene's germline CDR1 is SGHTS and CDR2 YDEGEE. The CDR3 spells CASSWSRDTIYF. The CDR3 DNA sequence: TGTGCCAGCAGCTGGTCGCGCGACACCATATATTTT.

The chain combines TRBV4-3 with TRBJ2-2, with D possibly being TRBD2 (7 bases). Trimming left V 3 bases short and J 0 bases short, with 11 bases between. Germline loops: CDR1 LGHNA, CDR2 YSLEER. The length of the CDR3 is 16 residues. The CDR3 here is CASSQVGGPNTGELFF. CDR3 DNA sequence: TGCGCCAGCAGCCAGGTGGGGGGGCCGAACACCGGGGAGCTGTTTTTT.

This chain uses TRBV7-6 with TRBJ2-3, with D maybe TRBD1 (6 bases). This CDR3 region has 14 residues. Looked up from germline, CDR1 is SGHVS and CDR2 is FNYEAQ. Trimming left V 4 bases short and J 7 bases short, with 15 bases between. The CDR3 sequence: CASSSFRGAYTQYF. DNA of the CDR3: TGTGCCAGCAGCTCCTTCAGGGGAGCTTATACGCAGTATTTT.

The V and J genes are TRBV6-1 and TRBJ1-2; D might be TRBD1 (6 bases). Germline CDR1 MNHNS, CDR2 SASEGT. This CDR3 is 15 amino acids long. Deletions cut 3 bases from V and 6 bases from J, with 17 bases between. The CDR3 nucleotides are TGTGCCAGCAGTGACGTAATACAGGGTGCTGATGGCTACACCTTC. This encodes CASSDVIQGADGYTF.

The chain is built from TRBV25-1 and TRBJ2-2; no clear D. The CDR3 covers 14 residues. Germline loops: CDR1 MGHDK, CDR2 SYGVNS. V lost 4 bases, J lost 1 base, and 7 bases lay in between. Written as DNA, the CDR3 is TGTGCCAGCAGTGTACACCTGAACACCGGGGAGCTGTTTTTT. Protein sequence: CASSVHLNTGELFF.

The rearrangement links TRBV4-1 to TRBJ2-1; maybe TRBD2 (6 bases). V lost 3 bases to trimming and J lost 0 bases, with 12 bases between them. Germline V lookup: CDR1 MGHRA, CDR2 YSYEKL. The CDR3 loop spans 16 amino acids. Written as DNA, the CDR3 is TGCGCCAGCAGCCAGTATAGCGGACCCTCCTACAATGAGCAGTTCTTC. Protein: CASSQYSGPSYNEQFF.

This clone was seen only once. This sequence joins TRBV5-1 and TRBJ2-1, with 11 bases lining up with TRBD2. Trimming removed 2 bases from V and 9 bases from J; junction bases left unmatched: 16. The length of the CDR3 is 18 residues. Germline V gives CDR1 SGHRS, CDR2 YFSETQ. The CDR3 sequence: CASSFQGLTSGAPGEQFF. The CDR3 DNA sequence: TGCGCCAGCAGCTTCCAGGGCCTGACTAGCGGGGCTCCCGGTGAGCAGTTCTTC.

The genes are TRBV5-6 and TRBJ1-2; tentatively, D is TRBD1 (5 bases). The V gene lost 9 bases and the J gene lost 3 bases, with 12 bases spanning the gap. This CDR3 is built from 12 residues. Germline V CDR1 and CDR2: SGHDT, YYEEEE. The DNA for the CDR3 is TGTGCCACCTCGCCGGGGGACTATGGCTACACCTTC. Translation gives CATSPGDYGYTF.

The CDR3 reads CASSFRWGQLATNEKLFF. CDR3 sequence (DNA): TGTGCCAGCAGTTTCCGGTGGGGACAACTTGCAACTAATGAAAAACTGTTTTTT. V gene TRBV27 combines with J gene TRBJ1-4, with TRBD1 as a possible D gene (6 bases). This CDR3 region has 18 residues. Germline values: CDR1 MNHEY, CDR2 SMNVEV (reference sequence). V lost 3 bases and J lost 0, with 17 bases in between.

This chain's CDR3 is CASSLPGLAGGSDTQYF. The CDR3 DNA reads TGTGCCAGCAGCCTACCGGGACTAGCGGGAGGTTCAGATACGCAGTATTTT. The chain has TRBV13 and TRBJ2-3, with 15 bases matching TRBD2. CDR1 is PRHDT, CDR2 FYEKMQ, per germline (reference sequence). Trimming at V came to 5 bases and at J to 4 bases, leaving 7 bases not matched to a gene. CDR3 length equals 17 residues.

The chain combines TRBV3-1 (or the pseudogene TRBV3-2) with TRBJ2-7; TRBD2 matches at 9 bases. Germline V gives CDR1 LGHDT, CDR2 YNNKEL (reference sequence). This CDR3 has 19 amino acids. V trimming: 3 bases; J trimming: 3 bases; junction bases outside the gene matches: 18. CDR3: CASSHLWLAGSKYHYEQYV. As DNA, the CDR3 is TGTGCCAGCAGCCATCTGTGGCTAGCGGGATCTAAATACCACTACGAGCAGTACGTC.

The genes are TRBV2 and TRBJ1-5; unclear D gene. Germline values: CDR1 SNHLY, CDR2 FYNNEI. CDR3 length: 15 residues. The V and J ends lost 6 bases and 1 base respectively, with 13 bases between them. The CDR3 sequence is CASSYRETSNQPQHF. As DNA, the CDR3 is TGTGCCAGCAGCTACCGGGAAACAAGCAATCAGCCCCAGCATTTT.

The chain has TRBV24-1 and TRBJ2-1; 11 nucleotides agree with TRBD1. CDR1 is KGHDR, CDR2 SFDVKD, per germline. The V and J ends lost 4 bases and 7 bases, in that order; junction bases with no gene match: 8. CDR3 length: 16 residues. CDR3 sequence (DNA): TGTGCCACCAGTGAGGCCGGGACAGGGGGAGGGAATGAGCAGTTCTTC. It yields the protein CATSEAGTGGGNEQFF.

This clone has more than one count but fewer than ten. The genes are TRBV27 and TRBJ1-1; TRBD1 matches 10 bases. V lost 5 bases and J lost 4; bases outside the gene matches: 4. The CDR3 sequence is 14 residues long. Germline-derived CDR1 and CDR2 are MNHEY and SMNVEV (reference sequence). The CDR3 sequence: CASSLGQGGTEAFF. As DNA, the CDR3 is TGTGCCAGCAGTCTCGGACAGGGGGGCACTGAAGCTTTCTTT.

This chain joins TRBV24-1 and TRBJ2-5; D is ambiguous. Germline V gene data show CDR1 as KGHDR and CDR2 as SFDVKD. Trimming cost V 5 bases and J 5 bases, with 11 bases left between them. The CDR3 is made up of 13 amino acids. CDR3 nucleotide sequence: TGTGCCACCAGTGGCCCTAGTTGGGAGACCCAGTACTTC. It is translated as CATSGPSWETQYF.

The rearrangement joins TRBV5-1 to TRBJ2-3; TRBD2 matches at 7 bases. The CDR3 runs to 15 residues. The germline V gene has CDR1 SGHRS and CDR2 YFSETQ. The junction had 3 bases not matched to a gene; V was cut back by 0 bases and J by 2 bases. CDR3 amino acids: CASSLGLAATDTQYF. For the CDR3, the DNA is TGCGCCAGCAGCTTGGGGCTAGCGGCCACAGATACGCAGTATTTT. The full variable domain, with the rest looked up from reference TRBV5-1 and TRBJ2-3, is KAGVTQTPRYLIKTRGQQVTLSCSPISGHRSVSWYQQTPGQGLQFLFEYFSETQRNKGNFPGRFSGRQFSNSRSEMNVSTLELGDSALYLCASSLGLAATDTQYFGPGTRLTVL.

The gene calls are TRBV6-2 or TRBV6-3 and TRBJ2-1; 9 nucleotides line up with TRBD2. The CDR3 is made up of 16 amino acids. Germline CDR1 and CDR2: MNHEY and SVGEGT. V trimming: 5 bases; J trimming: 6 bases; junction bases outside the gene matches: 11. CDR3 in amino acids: CASSLQPSGARNEQFF. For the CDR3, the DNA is TGTGCCAGCAGTCTGCAACCTAGCGGGGCCCGCAATGAGCAGTTCTTC.

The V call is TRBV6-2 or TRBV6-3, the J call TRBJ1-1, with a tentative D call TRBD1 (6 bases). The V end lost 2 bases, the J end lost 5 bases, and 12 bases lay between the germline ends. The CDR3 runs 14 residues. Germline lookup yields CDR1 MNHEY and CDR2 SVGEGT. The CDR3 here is CASSYSTGRTEAFF. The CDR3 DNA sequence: TGTGCCAGCAGTTACAGTACAGGGCGGACTGAAGCTTTCTTT.

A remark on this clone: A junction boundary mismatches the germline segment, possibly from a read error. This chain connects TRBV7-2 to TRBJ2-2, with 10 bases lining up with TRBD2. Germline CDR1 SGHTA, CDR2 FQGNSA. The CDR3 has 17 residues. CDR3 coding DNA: TGTGCCAGCAACTTAGCCTCTAGCGGGAGTGGCGCCGGGGAGCTGTTTTTT. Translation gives CASNLASSGSGAGELFF.

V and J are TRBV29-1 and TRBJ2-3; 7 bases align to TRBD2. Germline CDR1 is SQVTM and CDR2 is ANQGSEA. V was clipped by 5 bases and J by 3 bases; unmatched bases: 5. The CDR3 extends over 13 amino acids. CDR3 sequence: CSVRGRVTDTQYF. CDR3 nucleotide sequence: TGCAGCGTTCGGGGGAGGGTAACAGATACGCAGTATTTT.

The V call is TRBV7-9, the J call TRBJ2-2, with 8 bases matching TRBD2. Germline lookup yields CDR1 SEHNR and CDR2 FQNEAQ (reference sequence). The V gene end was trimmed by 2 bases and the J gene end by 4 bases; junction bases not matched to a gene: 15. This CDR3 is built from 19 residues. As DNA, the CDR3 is TGTGCCAGCAGCTTATTGGCCAGCGGGGGCCCCCGGGGCACCGGGGAGCTGTTTTTT. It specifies CASSLLASGGPRGTGELFF.

For the CDR3, the DNA is TGTGCCAGCTCACCTCGATCCTGGCGTCAGGGAAACACTGAAGCTTTCTTT. As protein: CASSPRSWRQGNTEAFF. V usage is TRBV18 and J usage is TRBJ1-1, with a weak D call TRBD1 (5 bases). The CDR3 covers 17 residues. Per the germline V gene, CDR1 is KGHSH and CDR2 is LQKENI. V gave up 3 bases and J gave up 2 bases, with 19 bases separating them.

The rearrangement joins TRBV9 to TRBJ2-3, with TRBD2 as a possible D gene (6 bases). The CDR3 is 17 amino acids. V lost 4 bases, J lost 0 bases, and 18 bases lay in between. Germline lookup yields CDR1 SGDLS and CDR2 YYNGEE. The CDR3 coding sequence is TGTGCCAGCAGCCTGAGTGGTAACGGGGGAAGCACAGATACGCAGTATTTT. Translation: CASSLSGNGGSTDTQYF. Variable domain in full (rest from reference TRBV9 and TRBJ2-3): DSGVTQTPKHLITATGQRVTLRCSPRSGDLSVYWYQQSLDQGLQFLIQYYNGEERAKGNILERFSAQQFPDLHSELNLSSLELGDSALYFCASSLSGNGGSTDTQYFGPGTRLTVL.

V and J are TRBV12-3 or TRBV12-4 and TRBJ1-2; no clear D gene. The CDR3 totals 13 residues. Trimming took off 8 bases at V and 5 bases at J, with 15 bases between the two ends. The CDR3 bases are TGTGCCAGCGCCACAGCGGCTGTTTATGGCTACACCTTC. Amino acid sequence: CASATAAVYGYTF.

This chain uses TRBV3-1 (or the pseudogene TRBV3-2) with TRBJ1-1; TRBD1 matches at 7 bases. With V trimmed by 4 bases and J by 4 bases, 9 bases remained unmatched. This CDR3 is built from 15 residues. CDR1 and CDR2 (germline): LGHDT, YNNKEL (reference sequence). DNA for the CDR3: TGTGCCAGCAGCCCACGATACAGGGGTACCACTGAAGCTTTCTTT. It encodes CASSPRYRGTTEAFF.